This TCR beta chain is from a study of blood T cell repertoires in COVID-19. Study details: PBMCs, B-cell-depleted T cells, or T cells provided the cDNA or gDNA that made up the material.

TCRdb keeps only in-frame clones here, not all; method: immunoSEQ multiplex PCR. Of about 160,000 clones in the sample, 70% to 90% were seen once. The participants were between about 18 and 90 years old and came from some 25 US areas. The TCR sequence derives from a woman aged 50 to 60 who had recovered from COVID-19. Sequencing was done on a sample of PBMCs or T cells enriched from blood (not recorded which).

This CDR3 reads CASTVGGTHNYGYTF. The CDR3, as DNA: TGTGCCAGCACCGTGGGAGGGACACACAACTATGGCTACACCTTC. This sequence joins TRBV28 and TRBJ1-2; D might be TRBD1 (6 bases). The CDR3 has 15 residues. Germline assignment: CDR1 MDHEN and CDR2 SYDVKM. V lost 7 bases, J lost 2 bases, and 17 bases lay in between.